The 30 T cell receptor beta chains given below trace back to one sample, sequenced in a study of PD-1 blockade in classical Hodgkin lymphoma. The assay was immunoSEQ multiplex PCR, and TCRdb's table has in-frame clones only and misses some. The repertoire holds 100,000 or so clones, around 88% seen once, with around 7% in the top ten. Each and every patient relapsed after autologous stem cell transplantation, and patients got differing brentuximab vedotin exposure. Sample: peripheral blood mononuclear cells (PBMCs), taken before the second cycle of nivolumab. The receptors stem from a human donor with classical Hodgkin lymphoma.

The gene calls are TRBV5-4 and TRBJ1-1, with 9 bases aligning to TRBD1. The V segment lost 0 bases and the J segment 8 bases; nucleotides outside the gene matches: 5. This CDR3 is 14 amino acids long. Germline V gene sequence: CDR1 SGHNT, CDR2 YYREEE (reference sequence). CDR3 in amino acids: CASSLDRGPGEAFF. DNA of the CDR3: TGTGCCAGCAGCTTGGACAGGGGGCCTGGCGAAGCTTTCTTT. Based on the CDR3 plus reference TRBV5-4 and TRBJ1-1, the full variable domain is ETGVTQSPTHLIKTRGQQVTLRCSSQSGHNTVSWYQQALGQGPQFIFQYYREEENGRGNFPPRFSGLQFPNYSSELNVNALELDDSALYLCASSLDRGPGEAFFGQGTRLTVV.

The chain combines TRBV15 with TRBJ2-7; maybe TRBD1 (6 bases). CDR1 and CDR2 from the germline V gene are LNHNV and YYDKDF (reference sequence). The CDR3 is made up of 14 amino acids. The V gene lost 1 base and the J gene lost 2 bases, with 9 bases spanning the gap. The CDR3 here is CATSRGQVTYEQYF. CDR3 nucleotides: TGTGCCACCAGCAGAGGACAGGTTACCTACGAGCAGTACTTC.

The chain is built from TRBV2 and TRBJ2-7; D is undetermined. V was pared by 7 bases and J by 3 bases, with 13 bases between. The germline gives CDR1 SNHLY, CDR2 FYNNEI. The CDR3 spans 13 residues. The DNA of the CDR3 is TGTGCCAGCAACACTCACCCGTACTACGAGCAGTACTTC. Translating it yields CASNTHPYYEQYF.

This chain joins TRBV10-2 and TRBJ2-2; D remains ambiguous. CDR1 and CDR2 from the germline V gene are WSHSY and SAAADI. This CDR3 comprises 14 residues. The germline V and J ends were trimmed by 3 bases and 2 bases, with 7 bases remaining between them. CDR3 bases: TGCGCCAGCAGTGATCCCTTTAACACCGGGGAGCTGTTTTTT. Translated: CASSDPFNTGELFF.

The table lists this clone with a few counts. This chain joins TRBV6-5 and TRBJ1-1; unclear D gene. The length of the CDR3 is 14 residues. The V end was cut by 4 bases, the J end by 4 bases, with 13 bases between. Looked up from germline, CDR1 is MNHEY and CDR2 is SVGAGI. Written as DNA, the CDR3 is TGTGCCAGCAGTTGGGATCTGCCGGGCACTGAAGCTTTCTTT. Translating gives CASSWDLPGTEAFF.

The chain is built from TRBV9 and TRBJ2-3; 8 bases match TRBD1. The V gene's germline CDR1 is SGDLS and CDR2 YYNGEE. With 0 bases clipped from V and 2 bases from J, the junction kept 5 bases outside the gene matches. The CDR3 consists of 16 residues. This CDR3 reads CASSVGQGRNTDTQYF. The CDR3 DNA sequence: TGTGCCAGCAGCGTAGGACAGGGGCGTAACACAGATACGCAGTATTTT.

The chain is built from TRBV19 and TRBJ1-5, with 10 bases aligning to TRBD1. V was pared by 7 bases and J by 4 bases, with 10 bases of the junction left unmatched. The CDR3 is 16 amino acids. Per the germline V gene, CDR1 is LNHDA and CDR2 is SQIVND (reference sequence). CDR3 loop: CASTLTGQGGNQPQHF. The DNA of the CDR3 is TGTGCCAGTACCCTTACCGGACAGGGGGGAAATCAGCCCCAGCATTTT.

The chain combines TRBV5-6 with TRBJ1-1; D is unresolved. Germline CDR1 reads SGHDT; CDR2 reads YYEEEE. The CDR3 is 13 residues long. Trimming stripped 3 bases from V and 9 bases from J, with 15 bases between. The chain's CDR3 is CASSSRVQHKAFF. The CDR3 region has the DNA TGTGCCAGCAGCTCGAGGGTCCAACATAAAGCTTTCTTT.

This chain uses TRBV2 with TRBJ2-5; 7 bases are a match to TRBD2. The CDR3 has 13 residues. The germline gives CDR1 SNHLY, CDR2 FYNNEI. The ends lost 8 bases at V and 4 bases at J; junction bases unmatched: 7. The CDR3, as DNA: TGTGCCAGCGCCACTAGCGTTACAGAGACCCAGTACTTC. This sequence encodes CASATSVTETQYF.

V usage is TRBV5-1 and J usage is TRBJ2-4; a weak D match, TRBD1 (5 bases). CDR3 size: 17 residues. Germline lookup yields CDR1 SGHRS and CDR2 YFSETQ. Trimming cost V 1 base and J 1 base, with 15 bases left between them. The CDR3 loop reads CASSLTEDKRAKNIQYF. The DNA of the CDR3 is TGCGCCAGCAGCTTGACAGAGGACAAGAGGGCCAAAAACATTCAGTACTTC.

The chain carries TRBV28 and TRBJ2-5; D is ambiguous. This CDR3 comprises 12 residues. The germline V gene encodes CDR1 MDHEN and CDR2 SYDVKM. The V gene lost 6 bases and the J gene lost 5 bases, with 10 bases spanning the gap. The CDR3 is CASSSAGETQYF. The CDR3 bases are TGTGCCAGCAGCTCCGCTGGTGAGACCCAGTACTTC.

The chain couples TRBV18 to TRBJ2-2, with 7 bases lining up with TRBD2. Germline V gene sequence: CDR1 KGHSH, CDR2 LQKENI. CDR3 length: 13 amino acids. The trim removed 6 bases at V and 3 bases at J, leaving 1 base unmatched. The CDR3 protein is CASSGRDTGELFF. In DNA form, the CDR3 reads TGTGCCAGCTCTGGGAGGGACACCGGGGAGCTGTTTTTT.

V and J are TRBV5-1 and TRBJ1-2, with TRBD1 matching over 10 bases. Trimming at V came to 2 bases and at J to 5 bases, leaving 3 bases not matched to a gene. CDR1 SGHRS and CDR2 YFSETQ come from the germline V gene. This CDR3 has 14 amino acids. The CDR3 bases are TGCGCCAGCAGCTTCGACAGGGGGCCTTATGGCTACACCTTC. Translating it yields CASSFDRGPYGYTF.

V gene TRBV5-8 combines with J gene TRBJ2-3; D gene unclear. The CDR3 has 13 residues. The germline V gene has CDR1 SGHTS and CDR2 YDEGEE. With 0 bases removed from V and 10 bases from J, the gap between germline ends came to 12 bases. CDR3 protein: CASSLVSRSAQYF. CDR3 DNA: TGTGCCAGCAGCTTGGTTAGTCGGAGTGCGCAGTATTTT.

The J gene is TRBJ1-6, the V gene TRBV7-6, with TRBD1 as a possible D gene (5 bases). The V and J ends lost 3 bases and 4 bases respectively, with 7 bases between them. This CDR3 contains 14 residues. Germline-derived CDR1 and CDR2 are SGHVS and FNYEAQ. CDR3 sequence reads: CASSLGGYNSPLHF. The CDR3 DNA follows: TGTGCCAGCAGCTTGGGGGGATATAATTCACCCCTCCACTTT.

This chain links TRBV7-2 with TRBJ2-5; 9 nucleotides agree with TRBD2. Germline assignment: CDR1 SGHTA and CDR2 FQGNSA. V shed 3 bases and J 1 base; nucleotides not matched to a gene: 3. The CDR3 is 15 residues long. The CDR3 sequence is CASSLASGAQETQYF. DNA of the CDR3: TGTGCCAGCAGCTTGGCTAGCGGGGCCCAAGAGACCCAGTACTTC.

The chain uses TRBV7-9 and TRBJ1-4; 7 bases line up with TRBD1. The CDR3 totals 16 residues. Germline V gene data show CDR1 as SEHNR and CDR2 as FQNEAQ (reference sequence). The V gene end was trimmed by 5 bases and the J gene end by 0 bases; junction bases not matched to a gene: 6. CDR3 amino acids: CASSNRDSATNEKLFF. CDR3 DNA: TGTGCCAGCAGCAACCGGGACAGTGCAACTAATGAAAAACTGTTTTTT.

The chain uses TRBV11-2 and TRBJ1-1; tentative D call: TRBD1 (6 bases). Trimming removed 4 bases at V and 10 bases at J, with 31 bases between. This CDR3 contains 18 residues. The V gene's germline CDR1 is SGHAT and CDR2 FQNNGV. The CDR3 loop is CASSSITGSRSQKAGAFF. CDR3 DNA sequence: TGTGCCAGCAGCTCGATAACAGGGAGTCGAAGCCAGAAAGCCGGAGCTTTCTTT.

This clone was seen more than once but under ten times. This chain joins TRBV4-1 and TRBJ1-5, with D unresolved. The CDR3 has 15 residues. The germline V and J ends were trimmed by 0 bases and 1 base, with 7 bases remaining between them. CDR1 and CDR2 (germline): MGHRA, YSYEKL. Here the CDR3 reads CASSQDSRSNQPQHF. CDR3 nucleotides: TGCGCCAGCAGCCAAGATAGCAGGAGCAATCAGCCCCAGCATTTT.

This clone has just one count. The CDR3, as DNA: TGTGCCAGTAGTATAGTAGCGAGCGGGGGGGCCCAGAACACAGATACGCAGTATTTT. This gives the protein CASSIVASGGAQNTDTQYF. This chain links TRBV19 with TRBJ2-3, with 10 bases lining up with TRBD2. Germline CDR1 and CDR2: LNHDA and SQIVND (reference sequence). This CDR3 has 19 amino acids. The V gene end was trimmed by 1 base and the J gene end by 2 bases; junction bases not matched to a gene: 12.

This clone was counted a single time. The chain couples TRBV19 to TRBJ2-7, with 9 bases identical to TRBD1. V lost 6 bases and J lost 3; bases outside the gene matches: 6. Germline V gives CDR1 LNHDA, CDR2 SQIVND (reference sequence). CDR3 length: 14 amino acids. The chain's CDR3 is CASRNRDRDYEQYF. The CDR3 region has the DNA TGTGCCAGTAGGAACCGGGACAGGGACTACGAGCAGTACTTC.

The rearrangement uses TRBV7-6 and TRBJ1-1; D unclear. Deletions cut 5 bases from V and 2 bases from J, with 12 bases between. CDR3 length: 14 residues. The germline V gene encodes CDR1 SGHVS and CDR2 FNYEAQ. This CDR3 reads CASSPVWVNTEAFF. DNA for the CDR3: TGTGCCAGCAGCCCTGTCTGGGTAAACACTGAAGCTTTCTTT.

A single count supports this clone. J is TRBJ1-2 and V is TRBV6-5; D ambiguous. Per germline, CDR1 MNHEY and CDR2 SVGAGI. This CDR3 contains 13 residues. V dropped 7 bases and J dropped 4 bases, with 13 bases sitting between them. In DNA, the CDR3 is TGTGCCAGCAAACCTAGGACGGTCTATGGCTACACCTTC. Amino acid sequence: CASKPRTVYGYTF.

The CDR3 loop is CASSEFGGGAAWETQYF. The CDR3, as DNA: TGTGCCAGCAGTGAATTCGGCGGGGGGGCCGCTTGGGAGACCCAGTACTTC. The rearrangement uses TRBV25-1 and TRBJ2-5, with TRBD2 matching over 9 bases. Per germline, CDR1 MGHDK and CDR2 SYGVNS. The CDR3 spans 17 residues. With 1 base clipped from V and 5 bases from J, the junction kept 11 bases outside the gene matches.

This chain connects TRBV18 to TRBJ1-1, with 11 bases aligning to TRBD1. CDR3 length: 15 amino acids. Germline V gives CDR1 KGHSH, CDR2 LQKENI. V trimming: 4 bases; J trimming: 5 bases; junction bases outside the gene matches: 6. The CDR3 loop reads CASSLSGTGGTEAFF. CDR3 nucleotide sequence: TGTGCCAGCTCACTTTCCGGGACAGGGGGAACTGAAGCTTTCTTT.

This chain links TRBV29-1 with TRBJ2-3; D is possibly TRBD1 (5 bases). The V gene lost 5 bases and the J gene lost 7 bases, with 16 bases spanning the gap. CDR1 is SQVTM and CDR2 is ANQGSEA in the germline V gene. This CDR3 has 13 residues. The chain's CDR3 is CSVLPLQGYTQYF. The CDR3 region has the DNA TGCAGCGTTCTCCCCCTTCAGGGATATACGCAGTATTTT.

The genes are TRBV5-1 and TRBJ2-3; TRBD2 matches 13 bases. The CDR3 loop spans 17 amino acids. The trim removed 3 bases at V and 0 bases at J, leaving 4 bases unmatched. The germline gives CDR1 SGHRS, CDR2 YFSETQ. CDR3 residues: CASSSGTSGVSTDTQYF. CDR3 sequence (DNA): TGCGCCAGCAGCTCCGGGACTAGCGGGGTTAGCACAGATACGCAGTATTTT.

The chain couples TRBV9 to TRBJ2-6; TRBD2 might be the D (6 bases). Germline CDR1 reads SGDLS; CDR2 reads YYNGEE. V was clipped by 4 bases and J by 0 bases, with 20 bases between them. The CDR3 runs 19 residues. In DNA form, the CDR3 reads TGTGCCAGCAGCCTTTCGGGAGTTGGTGCGAACTCTGGGGCCAACGTCCTGACTTTC. It specifies CASSLSGVGANSGANVLTF.

This chain joins TRBV5-6 and TRBJ2-7; D unresolved. Germline-derived CDR1 and CDR2 are SGHDT and YYEEEE. With 0 bases removed from V and 2 bases from J, the gap between germline ends came to 15 bases. The CDR3 contains 16 residues. In nucleotides, the CDR3 is TGTGCCAGCAGCTTGGGCCCCCATAAGGGTACCTACGAGCAGTACTTC. Translating it yields CASSLGPHKGTYEQYF.

This clone was observed a handful of times. V is TRBV28 and J is TRBJ1-2; D might be TRBD1 (5 bases). The CDR3 contains 13 residues. CDR1 and CDR2 from the germline V gene are MDHEN and SYDVKM. V lost 3 bases to trimming and J lost 7 bases, with 12 bases between them. The CDR3 region is CASSFVRGSGYTF. In DNA, the CDR3 is TGTGCCAGCAGTTTCGTAAGGGGCTCTGGCTACACCTTC.